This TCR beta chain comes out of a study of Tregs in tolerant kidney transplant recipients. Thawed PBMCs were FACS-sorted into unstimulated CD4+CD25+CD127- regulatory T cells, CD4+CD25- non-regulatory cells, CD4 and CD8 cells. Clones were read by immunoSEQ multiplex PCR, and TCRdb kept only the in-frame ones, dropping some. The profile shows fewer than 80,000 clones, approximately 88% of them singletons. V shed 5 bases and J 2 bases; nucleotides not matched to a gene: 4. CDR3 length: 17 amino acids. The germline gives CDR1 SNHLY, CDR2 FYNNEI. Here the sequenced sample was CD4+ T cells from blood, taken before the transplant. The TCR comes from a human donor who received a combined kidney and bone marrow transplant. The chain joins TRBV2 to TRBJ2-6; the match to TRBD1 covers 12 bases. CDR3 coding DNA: TGTGCCAGCAGTAAAGGGACAGGGGGCACTGGGGCCAACGTCCTGACTTTC. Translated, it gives CASSKGTGGTGANVLTF. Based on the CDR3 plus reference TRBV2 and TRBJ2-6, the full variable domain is EPEVTQTPSHQVTQMGQEVILRCVPISNHLYFYWYRQILGQKVEFLVSFYNNEISEKSEIFDDQFSVERPDGSNFTLKIRSTKLEDSAMYFCASSKGTGGTGANVLTFGAGSRLTVL.